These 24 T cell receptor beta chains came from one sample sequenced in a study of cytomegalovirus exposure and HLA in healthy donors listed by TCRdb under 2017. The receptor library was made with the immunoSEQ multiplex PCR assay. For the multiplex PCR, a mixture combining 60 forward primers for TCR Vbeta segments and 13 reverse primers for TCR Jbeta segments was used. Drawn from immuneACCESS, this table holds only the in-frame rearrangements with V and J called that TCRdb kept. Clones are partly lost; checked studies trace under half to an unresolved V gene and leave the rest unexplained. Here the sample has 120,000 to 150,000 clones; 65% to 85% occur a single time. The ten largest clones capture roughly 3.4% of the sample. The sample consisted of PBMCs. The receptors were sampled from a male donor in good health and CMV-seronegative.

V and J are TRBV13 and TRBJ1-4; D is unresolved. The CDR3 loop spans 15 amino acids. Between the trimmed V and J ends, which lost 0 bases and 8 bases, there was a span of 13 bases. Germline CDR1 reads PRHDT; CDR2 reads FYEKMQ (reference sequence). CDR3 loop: CASSLGAQITEKLFF. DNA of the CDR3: TGTGCCAGCAGCTTAGGCGCACAGATCACCGAAAAACTGTTTTTT.

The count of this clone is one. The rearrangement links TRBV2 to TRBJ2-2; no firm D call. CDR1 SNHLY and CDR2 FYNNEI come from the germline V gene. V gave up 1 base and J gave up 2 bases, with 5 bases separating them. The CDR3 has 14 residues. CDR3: CASSEDLNTGELFF. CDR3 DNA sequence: TGTGCCAGCAGTGAAGACCTAAACACCGGGGAGCTGTTTTTT. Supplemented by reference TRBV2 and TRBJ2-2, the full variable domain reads EPEVTQTPSHQVTQMGQEVILRCVPISNHLYFYWYRQILGQKVEFLVSFYNNEISEKSEIFDDQFSVERPDGSNFTLKIRSTKLEDSAMYFCASSEDLNTGELFFGEGSRLTVL.

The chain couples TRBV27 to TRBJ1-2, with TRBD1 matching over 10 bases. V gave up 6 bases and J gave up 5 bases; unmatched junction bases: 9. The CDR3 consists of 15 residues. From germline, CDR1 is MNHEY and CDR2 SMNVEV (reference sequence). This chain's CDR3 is CASSFTRTGGYGYTF. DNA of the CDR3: TGTGCCAGCAGCTTCACACGGACAGGGGGGTATGGCTACACCTTC.

Here the CDR3 reads CASSLKAGRFSGNTIYF. The CDR3 DNA reads TGTGCCAGCAGCTTGAAGGCAGGCCGATTCTCTGGAAACACCATATATTTT. The chain combines TRBV5-6 with TRBJ1-3; unclear D gene. Germline lookup yields CDR1 SGHDT and CDR2 YYEEEE. The CDR3 totals 17 residues. V was shortened by 1 base and J by 0 bases, with 14 bases between the two germline ends.

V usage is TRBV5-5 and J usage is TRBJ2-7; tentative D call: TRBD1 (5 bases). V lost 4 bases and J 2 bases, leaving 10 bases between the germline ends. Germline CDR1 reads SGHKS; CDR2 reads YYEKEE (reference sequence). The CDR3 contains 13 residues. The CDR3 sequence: CASSTPGTYEQYF. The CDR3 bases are TGTGCCAGCAGCACCCCAGGGACCTACGAGCAGTACTTC.

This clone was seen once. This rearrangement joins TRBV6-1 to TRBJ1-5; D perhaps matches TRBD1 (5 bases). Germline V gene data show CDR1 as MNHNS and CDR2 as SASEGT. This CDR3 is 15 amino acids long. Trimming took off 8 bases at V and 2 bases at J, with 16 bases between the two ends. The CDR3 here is CASGYDSLGNQPQHF. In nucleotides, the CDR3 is TGTGCCAGCGGCTATGACAGTTTGGGCAATCAGCCCCAGCATTTT.

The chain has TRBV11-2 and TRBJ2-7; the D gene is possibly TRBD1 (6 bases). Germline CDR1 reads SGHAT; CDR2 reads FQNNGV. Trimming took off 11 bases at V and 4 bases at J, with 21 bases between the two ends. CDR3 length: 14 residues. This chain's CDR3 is CAVSPPGETYEQYF. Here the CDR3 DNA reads TGTGCCGTCTCCCCGCCAGGGGAAACGTACGAGCAGTACTTC.

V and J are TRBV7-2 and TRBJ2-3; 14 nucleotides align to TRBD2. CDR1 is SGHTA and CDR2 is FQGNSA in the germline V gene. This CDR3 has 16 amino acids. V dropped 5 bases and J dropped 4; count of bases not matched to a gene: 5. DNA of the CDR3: TGTGCCAGCAGCCGGACTAGCGGGAGGCATGCAGATACGCAGTATTTT. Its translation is CASSRTSGRHADTQYF. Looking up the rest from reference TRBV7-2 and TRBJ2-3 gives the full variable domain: GAGVSQSPSNKVTEKGKDVELRCDPISGHTALYWYRQSLGQGLEFLIYFQGNSAPDKSGLPSDRFSAERTGGSVSTLTIQRTQQEDSAVYLCASSRTSGRHADTQYFGPGTRLTVL.

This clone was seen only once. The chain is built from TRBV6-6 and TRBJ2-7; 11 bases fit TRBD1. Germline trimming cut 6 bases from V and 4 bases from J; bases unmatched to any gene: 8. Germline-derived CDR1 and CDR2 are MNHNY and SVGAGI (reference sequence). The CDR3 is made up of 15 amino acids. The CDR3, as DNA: TGTGCCAGCAGACCCGGGACAGGGGGTGAATACGAGCAGTACTTC. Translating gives CASRPGTGGEYEQYF.

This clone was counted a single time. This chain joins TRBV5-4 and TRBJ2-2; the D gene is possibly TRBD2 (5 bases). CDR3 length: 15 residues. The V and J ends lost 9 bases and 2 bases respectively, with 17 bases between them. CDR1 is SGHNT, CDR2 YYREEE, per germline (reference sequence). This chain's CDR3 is CATQPSAVNTGELFF. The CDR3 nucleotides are TGTGCCACTCAGCCGTCAGCGGTTAACACCGGGGAGCTGTTTTTT.

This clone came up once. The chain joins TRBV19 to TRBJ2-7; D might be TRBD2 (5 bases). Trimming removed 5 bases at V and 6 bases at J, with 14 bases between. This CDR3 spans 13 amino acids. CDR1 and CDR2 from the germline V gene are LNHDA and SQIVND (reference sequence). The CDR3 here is CASSPLRGREQYF. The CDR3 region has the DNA TGTGCCAGTAGTCCCTTGCGAGGGCGCGAGCAGTACTTC. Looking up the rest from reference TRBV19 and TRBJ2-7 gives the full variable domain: DGGITQSPKYLFRKEGQNVTLSCEQNLNHDAMYWYRQDPGQGLRLIYYSQIVNDFQKGDIAEGYSVSREKKESFPLTVTSAQKNPTAFYLCASSPLRGREQYFGPGTRLTVT.

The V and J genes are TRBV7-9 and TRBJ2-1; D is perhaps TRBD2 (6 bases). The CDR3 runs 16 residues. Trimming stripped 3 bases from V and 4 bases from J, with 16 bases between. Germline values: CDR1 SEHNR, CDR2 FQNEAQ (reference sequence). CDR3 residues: CASSLARTNIYNEQFF. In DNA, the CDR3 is TGTGCCAGCAGCTTGGCTAGGACTAACATATACAATGAGCAGTTCTTC.

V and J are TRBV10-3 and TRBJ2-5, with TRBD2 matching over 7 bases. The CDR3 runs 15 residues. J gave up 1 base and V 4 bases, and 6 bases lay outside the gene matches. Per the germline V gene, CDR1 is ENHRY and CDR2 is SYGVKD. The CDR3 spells CAISAIAGPQETQYF. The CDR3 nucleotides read TGTGCCATCAGTGCAATAGCGGGTCCCCAAGAGACCCAGTACTTC.

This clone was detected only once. The CDR3 DNA is TGTGCCAGCAGCTTAGCGGGCGGGACCGGGGAGCTGTTTTTT. Protein sequence: CASSLAGGTGELFF. The rearrangement uses TRBV7-9 and TRBJ2-2; a possible D gene is TRBD2 (5 bases). The germline V and J ends were trimmed by 0 bases and 5 bases, with 7 bases remaining between them. The V gene's germline CDR1 is SEHNR and CDR2 FQNEAQ (reference sequence). The CDR3 loop spans 14 amino acids.

The CDR3 is CASSQEGGSTYNEQFF. The CDR3 bases are TGCGCCAGCAGCCAAGAAGGCGGGAGTACGTACAATGAGCAGTTCTTC. The chain couples TRBV4-1 to TRBJ2-1, with TRBD2 matching 7 bases. CDR3 size: 16 residues. The ends lost 0 bases at V and 4 bases at J; junction bases unmatched: 6. Germline lookup yields CDR1 MGHRA and CDR2 YSYEKL.

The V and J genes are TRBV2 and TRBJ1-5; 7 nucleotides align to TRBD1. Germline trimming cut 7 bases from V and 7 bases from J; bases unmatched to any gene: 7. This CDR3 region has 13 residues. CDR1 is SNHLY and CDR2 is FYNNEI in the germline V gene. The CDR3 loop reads CASTTVDRQPQHF. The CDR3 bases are TGTGCCAGCACTACGGTGGACAGGCAGCCCCAGCATTTT.

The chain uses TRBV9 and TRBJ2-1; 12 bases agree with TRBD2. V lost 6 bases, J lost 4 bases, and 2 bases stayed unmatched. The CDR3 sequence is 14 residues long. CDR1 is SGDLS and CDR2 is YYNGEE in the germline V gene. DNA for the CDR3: TGTGCCAGCACCGGGACTAGCGGGTACAATGAGCAGTTCTTC. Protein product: CASTGTSGYNEQFF.

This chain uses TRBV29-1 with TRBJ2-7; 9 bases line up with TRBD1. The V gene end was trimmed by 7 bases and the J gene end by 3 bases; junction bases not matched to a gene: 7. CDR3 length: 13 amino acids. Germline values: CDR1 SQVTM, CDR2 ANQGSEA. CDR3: CSARTGEGYEQYF. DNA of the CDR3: TGCAGCGCGAGGACAGGGGAGGGCTACGAGCAGTACTTC.

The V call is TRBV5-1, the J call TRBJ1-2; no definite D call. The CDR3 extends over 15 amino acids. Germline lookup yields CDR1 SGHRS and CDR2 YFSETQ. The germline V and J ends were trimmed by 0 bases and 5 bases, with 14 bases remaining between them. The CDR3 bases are TGCGCCAGCAGCTTGGAGTTGGCAGAGCGTTATGGCTACACCTTC. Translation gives CASSLELAERYGYTF.

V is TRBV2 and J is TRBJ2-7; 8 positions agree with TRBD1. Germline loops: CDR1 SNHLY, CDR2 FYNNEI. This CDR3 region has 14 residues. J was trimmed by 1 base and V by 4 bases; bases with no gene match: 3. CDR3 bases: TGTGCCAGCAGTGGTAGACAGGGGTCCTACGAGCAGTACTTC. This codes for CASSGRQGSYEQYF.

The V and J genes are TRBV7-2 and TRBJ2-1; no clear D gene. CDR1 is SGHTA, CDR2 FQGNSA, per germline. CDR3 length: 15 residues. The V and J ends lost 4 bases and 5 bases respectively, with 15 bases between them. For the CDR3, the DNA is TGTGCCAGCAGCTCGACTCCACTTCAAAACAATGAGCAGTTCTTC. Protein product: CASSSTPLQNNEQFF.

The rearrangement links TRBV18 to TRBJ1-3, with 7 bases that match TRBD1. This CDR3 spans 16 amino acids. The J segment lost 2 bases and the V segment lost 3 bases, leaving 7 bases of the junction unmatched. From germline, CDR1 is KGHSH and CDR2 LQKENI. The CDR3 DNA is TGTGCCAGCTCACCCCGGAACACAGGGGCTGGAAACACCATATATTTT. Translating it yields CASSPRNTGAGNTIYF.

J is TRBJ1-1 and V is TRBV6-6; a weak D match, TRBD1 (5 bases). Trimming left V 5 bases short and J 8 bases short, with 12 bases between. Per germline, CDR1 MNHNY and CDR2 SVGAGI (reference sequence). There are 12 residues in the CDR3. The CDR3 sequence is CASSPRQTEAFF. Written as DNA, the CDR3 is TGTGCCAGCAGTCCCCGACAGACCGAAGCTTTCTTT.

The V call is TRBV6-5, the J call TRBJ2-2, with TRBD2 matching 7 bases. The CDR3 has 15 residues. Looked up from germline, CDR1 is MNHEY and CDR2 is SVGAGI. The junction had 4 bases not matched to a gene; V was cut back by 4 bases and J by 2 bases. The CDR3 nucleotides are TGTGCCAGCAGTTTTGGGACTACCAACACCGGGGAGCTGTTTTTT. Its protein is CASSFGTTNTGELFF.